This passage covers 30 T cell receptor beta chains from one sample sequenced in a study of Graves' ophthalmopathy and Graves' hyperthyroidism. Investigators amplified TCR beta CDR3 regions from RNA transcripts. Amplification began with first-round RT-PCR using HTBI primers, then second-round multiplex PCR was performed. TCRdb passed the multiplex PCR reads through MiXCR, listing each CDR3 protein once. There are some 350,000 distinct CDR3 sequences in the sample; 15% to 20% occur only once, and 2.4% lies in the top ten. Sequencing was performed on peripheral blood. Receptors were obtained from an adult woman with stable Graves' hyperthyroidism.

This clonotype was picked up many times. The chain links TRBV12-3 or TRBV12-4 to TRBJ1-1; perhaps TRBD1 as D (5 bases). The CDR3 sequence is 16 residues long. Trimming took off 2 bases at V and 3 bases at J, with 16 bases between the two ends. CDR3 bases: TGTGCCAGCAGTTTATTGTCCCCCAGGGTGTACACTGAAGCTTTCTTT. It translates to CASSLLSPRVYTEAFF.

In this sample, this clonotype turned up many times. The rearrangement links TRBV12-5 to TRBJ2-7; D might be TRBD2 (5 bases). CDR1 is LGHNT, CDR2 FRNRAP, per germline. Trimming removed 0 bases at V and 12 bases at J, with 21 bases between. The CDR3 has 15 amino acids. This CDR3 is CASGLVRSGIREGYF. CDR3 nucleotides: TGTGCTAGTGGTTTGGTACGAAGCGGTATACGGGAAGGGTACTTC.

Many counts were recorded for this clonotype. The gene calls are TRBV20-1 and TRBJ1-2; no reliable D call. V lost 2 bases to trimming and J lost 8 bases, with 15 bases between them. From germline, CDR1 is DFQATT and CDR2 SNEGSKA (reference sequence). The CDR3 is 13 residues long. The CDR3 is CSARTGYEGGYTF. CDR3 nucleotides: TGCAGTGCTAGAACCGGGTATGAGGGCGGCTACACCTTC.

The CDR3 sequence: CATSKDYYNEQFF. Here the CDR3 DNA reads TGTGCCACCAGCAAGGACTATTACAATGAGCAGTTCTTC. The rearrangement uses TRBV15 and TRBJ2-1, with D maybe TRBD2 (6 bases). From germline, CDR1 is LNHNV and CDR2 YYDKDF (reference sequence). Trimming shortened V by 4 bases and J by 4 bases, and 8 bases separated the two germline ends. CDR3 length equals 13 residues.

This clonotype was seen many times. This chain joins TRBV20-1 and TRBJ2-5, with D perhaps given as TRBD1 or TRBD2 (5 bases each). V lost 1 base and J 5 bases, leaving 14 bases between the germline ends. This CDR3 is built from 14 residues. Per the germline V gene, CDR1 is DFQATT and CDR2 is SNEGSKA (reference sequence). Written as DNA, the CDR3 is TGCAGTGCTAGAGCCCCGGGGCGCGGTGAGACCCAGTACTTC. Amino acids: CSARAPGRGETQYF.

This chain uses TRBV11-1 with TRBJ2-2; D uncertain. The CDR3 totals 15 residues. V was cut by 3 bases and J by 5 bases, with 13 bases left in between. Per the germline V gene, CDR1 is SGHAT and CDR2 is FQDESV (reference sequence). The CDR3 nucleotides read TGTGCCAGCAGCTTTGGTGGGATAGGAACCGGGGAGCTGTTTTTT. Its translation: CASSFGGIGTGELFF. Filled out from reference TRBV11-1 and TRBJ2-2, the complete variable domain reads EAEVAQSPRYKITEKSQAVAFWCDPISGHATLYWYRQILGQGPELLVQFQDESVVDDSQLPKDRFSAERLKGVDSTLKIQPAELGDSAMYLCASSFGGIGTGELFFGEGSRLTVL.

In its sample, this clonotype was seen many times. The chain is built from TRBV6-5 and TRBJ2-7; D not resolved. Trimming took off 7 bases at V and 0 bases at J, with 10 bases between the two ends. This CDR3 has 13 amino acids. Germline V gene lookup returns CDR1 MNHEY and CDR2 SVGAGI. In DNA, the CDR3 is TGTGCCAGCAATCTGGGAACCTCCTACGAGCAGTACTTC. Translating it yields CASNLGTSYEQYF.

This clonotype was detected ten times or more. The chain links TRBV5-5 to TRBJ2-7; 14 bases agree with TRBD2. J lost 6 bases, V lost 4 bases, and 6 bases had no gene match. CDR3 size: 15 residues. Looked up from germline, CDR1 is SGHKS and CDR2 is YYEKEE (reference sequence). CDR3 sequence (DNA): TGTGCCAGCAGCAGCGGGACTAGCGGGAGTTTCGAGCAGTACTTC. Amino acids: CASSSGTSGSFEQYF.

In its sample, this clonotype was seen once. This rearrangement joins TRBV6-1 to TRBJ2-5; D unresolved. V gave up 5 bases and J gave up 9 bases, with 22 bases separating them. In germline, CDR1 is MNHNS, CDR2 SASEGT. This CDR3 region has 15 residues. The CDR3 region is CASSLLTQPLTAQYF. In DNA, the CDR3 is TGTGCCAGCAGTCTTCTGACACAACCCCTTACGGCCCAGTACTTC.

This clonotype was recorded at least ten times. The chain couples TRBV4-2 to TRBJ2-7; D is undetermined. Germline assignment: CDR1 LGHNA and CDR2 YNFKEQ. Trimming left V 0 bases short and J 2 bases short, with 23 bases between. The CDR3 has 19 residues. CDR3 in amino acids: CASSQERSQPDLSPYEQYF. The CDR3 DNA is TGTGCCAGCAGCCAAGAAAGAAGCCAACCCGACTTGAGCCCCTACGAGCAGTACTTC.

The table lists this clonotype with a few counts. The genes are TRBV3-1 and TRBJ1-1; the D is unclear. The germline V and J ends were trimmed by 1 base and 4 bases, with 10 bases remaining between them. The CDR3 totals 14 residues. Germline values: CDR1 LGHDT, CDR2 YNNKEL (reference sequence). The DNA for the CDR3 is TGTGCCAGCAGCCAAGTGCTGGGTCGCACTGAAGCTTTCTTT. It codes for CASSQVLGRTEAFF.

This clonotype was seen ten or more times. The chain couples TRBV7-2 to TRBJ1-2, with no clear D. Looked up from germline, CDR1 is SGHTA and CDR2 is FQGNSA. CDR3 length equals 13 residues. V was trimmed by 5 bases and J by 0 bases, leaving 7 bases between them. CDR3 residues: CASSITPNYGYTF. CDR3 sequence (DNA): TGTGCCAGCAGCATCACACCTAACTATGGCTACACCTTC.

In this sample, this clonotype turned up many times. The J gene is TRBJ2-5, the V gene TRBV6-5, with D perhaps matching TRBD2 (5 bases). Germline CDR1 is MNHEY and CDR2 is SVGAGI. Trimming left V 4 bases short and J 7 bases short, with 22 bases between. The CDR3 consists of 16 residues. CDR3 sequence reads: CASSFQYDLAPGTQYF. As DNA, the CDR3 is TGTGCCAGCAGTTTTCAATACGACCTAGCTCCCGGGACCCAGTACTTC.

The chain has TRBV6-1 and TRBJ2-2; D is unresolved. Trimming removed 7 bases from V and 2 bases from J, with 11 bases in between. This CDR3 comprises 14 residues. Germline V gene lookup returns CDR1 MNHNS and CDR2 SASEGT. The CDR3 reads CASNLTPNTGELFF. Here the CDR3 DNA reads TGTGCCAGCAACCTTACTCCAAACACCGGGGAGCTGTTTTTT.

This clonotype was counted many times. CDR3 DNA: TGTGCCAGCAGTGAAGCGGCGGGACAGGGGGGGAGCGAGCAGTACTTC. Amino acids: CASSEAAGQGGSEQYF. The rearrangement links TRBV6-1 to TRBJ2-7; TRBD1 aligns across 11 bases. J was trimmed by 6 bases and V by 0 bases; bases with no gene match: 7. The germline CDR1 and CDR2 sequences are MNHNS and SASEGT. The CDR3 totals 16 residues.

The chain joins TRBV20-1 to TRBJ1-2, with D possibly matching TRBD1 (5 bases). This CDR3 has 10 residues. Germline V CDR1 and CDR2: DFQATT, SNEGSKA (reference sequence). The CDR3 region is CSALRGGYTF. CDR3 DNA: TGCAGCGCCCTGAGGGGTGGCTACACCTTC.

This clonotype was detected many times. The CDR3 DNA follows: TGTGCTAGTGGTTTGTCCGGCGCCCAAGAGACCCAGTACTTC. This encodes CASGLSGAQETQYF. The rearrangement uses TRBV12-5 and TRBJ2-5; no definite D call. CDR1 and CDR2 from the germline V gene are LGHNT and FRNRAP. V gave up 2 bases and J gave up 1 base, with 8 bases separating them. The CDR3 contains 14 residues.

This clonotype has a count of ten or more. This chain connects TRBV12-3 or TRBV12-4 to TRBJ1-3; D not certain. The CDR3 sequence is 14 residues long. V was clipped by 3 bases and J by 5 bases, with 11 bases between them. CDR3: CASSFEAGRNTIYF. In DNA form, the CDR3 reads TGTGCCAGCAGTTTTGAGGCCGGTCGAAACACCATATATTTT.

With respect to this clonotype: A much larger clone is a single base away; this may be a read error. This chain uses TRBV19 with TRBJ2-2, with TRBD2 as a possible D gene (5 bases). The CDR3 runs to 14 residues. Germline CDR1 is LNHDA and CDR2 is SQIVND (reference sequence). As DNA, the CDR3 is TGTGCCAGTAGTACCTCCATAAACACCGGGGAGCTGTGTTTT. It yields the protein CASSTSINTGELCF.

This clonotype was seen repeatedly, ten times or more. The chain is built from TRBV27 and TRBJ1-5; TRBD1 might be the D (6 bases). CDR1 is MNHEY and CDR2 is SMNVEV in the germline V gene (reference sequence). There are 15 residues in the CDR3. Trimming took 9 bases from V and 1 from J, leaving 16 bases between them. The CDR3 protein is CASSSGTPSNQPQHF. CDR3 coding DNA: TGTGCCAGTTCCTCCGGGACACCCAGCAATCAGCCCCAGCATTTT.

The table lists this clonotype with a few counts. V usage is TRBV20-1 and J usage is TRBJ2-2; 8 bases align to TRBD2. V trimming: 6 bases; J trimming: 1 base; junction bases outside the gene matches: 7. CDR1 is DFQATT and CDR2 is SNEGSKA in the germline V gene (reference sequence). This CDR3 has 15 amino acids. In DNA, the CDR3 is TGCAGTGCCCCCCGGGGGGGTCGGAACACCGGGGAGCTGTTTTTT. It encodes CSAPRGGRNTGELFF.

This clonotype was seen many times. This chain connects TRBV20-1 to TRBJ1-5; D remains ambiguous. CDR1 DFQATT and CDR2 SNEGSKA come from the germline V gene (reference sequence). This CDR3 is built from 15 residues. V was clipped by 3 bases and J by 0 bases, with 12 bases between them. Here the CDR3 reads CSASDGVNSNQPQHF. CDR3 sequence (DNA): TGCAGTGCTAGTGACGGAGTTAATAGCAATCAGCCCCAGCATTTT.

In its sample, this clonotype was seen many times. The chain carries TRBV7-2 and TRBJ2-5, with D possibly TRBD1 on 6 matching bases. Between the trimmed V and J ends, which lost 5 bases and 2 bases, there was a span of 12 bases. Germline values: CDR1 SGHTA, CDR2 FQGNSA. The CDR3 covers 14 residues. The CDR3 DNA follows: TGTGCCAGCAGCCGAAACCAGGGGCAAGAGACCCAGTACTTC. It is translated as CASSRNQGQETQYF.

This clonotype was detected ten times or more. V and J are TRBV4-1 and TRBJ2-5, with TRBD2 matching over 8 bases. Looked up from germline, CDR1 is MGHRA and CDR2 is YSYEKL. The CDR3 spans 17 residues. The V gene end was trimmed by 2 bases and the J gene end by 4 bases; junction bases not matched to a gene: 12. CDR3 protein: CASSQWGYREGRETQYF. Here the CDR3 DNA reads TGCGCCAGCAGCCAATGGGGCTATCGGGAGGGGAGAGAGACCCAGTACTTC.

This chain joins TRBV11-2 and TRBJ2-5, with D unresolved. The CDR3 runs to 12 residues. From germline, CDR1 is SGHAT and CDR2 FQNNGV. Trimming removed 0 bases from V and 5 bases from J, with 4 bases in between. CDR3 in DNA: TGTGCCAGCAGCTTAGAATCCGAGACCCAGTACTTC. Its translation is CASSLESETQYF.

Concerning this clonotype: A junction boundary mismatches the germline segment, possibly from a read error. This sequence joins TRBV7-7 and TRBJ2-5, with D unresolved. The CDR3 is 15 residues long. Germline CDR1 and CDR2: SSHAT and FNYEAQ (reference sequence). The CDR3 sequence: CASSADLGLGETQYF. CDR3 coding DNA: TGTGCTAGCAGCGCCGACCTAGGGCTCGGGGAGACCCAGTACTTC.

In this sample, this clonotype turned up many times. V and J are TRBV24-1 and TRBJ2-7; D may be TRBD2 (6 bases). The CDR3 spans 14 residues. The germline V gene encodes CDR1 KGHDR and CDR2 SFDVKD. Trimming shortened V by 3 bases and J by 2 bases, and 10 bases separated the two germline ends. This chain's CDR3 is CATSDGGKAYEQYF. CDR3 bases: TGTGCCACCAGTGATGGGGGGAAGGCCTACGAGCAGTACTTC.

The chain joins TRBV7-9 to TRBJ2-5; D is unclear. V was clipped by 2 bases and J by 3 bases, with 10 bases between them. Germline lookup yields CDR1 SEHNR and CDR2 FQNEAQ (reference sequence). The CDR3 is 14 amino acids. The CDR3 region is CASSLINVKETQYF. The DNA for the CDR3 is TGTGCCAGCAGCTTAATTAATGTTAAAGAGACCCAGTACTTC.

At least ten counts were recorded for this clonotype. The chain couples TRBV20-1 to TRBJ2-7, with 9 positions matching TRBD2. Germline V CDR1 and CDR2: DFQATT, SNEGSKA (reference sequence). This CDR3 contains 16 residues. The V segment lost 6 bases and the J segment 0 bases; nucleotides outside the gene matches: 12. The CDR3 loop is CSAPDGAGGSSYEQYF. The CDR3 bases are TGCAGTGCCCCCGACGGAGCGGGGGGCAGCTCCTACGAGCAGTACTTC.

The table lists this clonotype with a few counts. V is TRBV5-1 and J is TRBJ2-5, with D tentatively TRBD1 or TRBD2 (5 bases each). The CDR3 is 15 amino acids. The V end was cut by 0 bases, the J end by 1 base, with 10 bases between. Per the germline V gene, CDR1 is SGHRS and CDR2 is YFSETQ. The CDR3 bases are TGCGCCAGCAGCTTGGGGGGGTCAGTCCAAGAGACCCAGTACTTC. Its protein product is CASSLGGSVQETQYF.